One sample yielded the 12 T cell receptor beta chains listed below, sequenced in a study of control samples from healthy donors and cancer patients. Method: immunoSEQ multiplex PCR; TCRdb's copy keeps in-frame clones and lacks some. The sample holds more than 70,000 clones, about nine tenths seen once. The specimen was PBMCs. Receptors were obtained from a man in his fifties or sixties with lung cancer.

This chain joins TRBV7-3 and TRBJ2-2; maybe TRBD1 (6 bases). Trimming took 5 bases from V and 9 from J, leaving 16 bases between them. The CDR3 is 14 amino acids. Germline CDR1 SGHTA, CDR2 FQGTGA. The CDR3 region is CASSQGTPSRELFF. In nucleotides, the CDR3 is TGTGCCAGCAGCCAAGGGACACCCAGCCGGGAGCTGTTTTTT.

The chain carries TRBV4-1 and TRBJ2-1; no firm D call. CDR1 and CDR2 from the germline V gene are MGHRA and YSYEKL. The CDR3 sequence is 16 residues long. The V end lost 1 base, the J end lost 10 bases, and 20 bases lay between the germline ends. Here the CDR3 reads CASSQVSASLGKEQFF. CDR3 sequence (DNA): TGCGCCAGCAGCCAAGTCTCAGCCTCCCTAGGTAAAGAGCAGTTCTTC.

This clone is deemed large. The J gene is TRBJ2-2, the V gene TRBV6-4; 7 bases line up with TRBD1. The V and J ends lost 5 bases and 2 bases, in that order; junction bases with no gene match: 8. The CDR3 sequence is 16 residues long. CDR1 and CDR2 (germline): MRHNA, SNTAGT. The CDR3 DNA follows: TGTGCCAGCAGTCCGGATAACAGGGGAAACACCGGGGAGCTGTTTTTT. Its protein product is CASSPDNRGNTGELFF.

This rearrangement joins TRBV12-3 or TRBV12-4 to TRBJ1-2; possible D gene TRBD1, 5 bases. The CDR3 totals 13 residues. The V and J ends lost 4 bases and 5 bases respectively, with 11 bases between them. CDR3 sequence (DNA): TGTGCCAGCAGTTGGATGAGGGGTTATGGCTACACCTTC. Residues: CASSWMRGYGYTF.

This sequence joins TRBV2 and TRBJ2-1; 14 nucleotides match TRBD2. Per germline, CDR1 SNHLY and CDR2 FYNNEI. Unmatched junction bases numbered 10, after V lost 5 bases and J lost 13 bases. This CDR3 is built from 15 residues. In nucleotides, the CDR3 is TGTGCCAGCAGTCCCGGGACTAGCGGGGGCTCTGATCAGTTCTTC. Translating it yields CASSPGTSGGSDQFF.

This chain joins TRBV5-1 and TRBJ1-5; 7 bases match TRBD1. Germline-derived CDR1 and CDR2 are SGHRS and YFSETQ. V lost 1 base and J lost 8; bases outside the gene matches: 9. There are 15 residues in the CDR3. CDR3 protein: CASSLSPGGNEPQHF. Written as DNA, the CDR3 is TGCGCCAGCAGCTTGTCTCCAGGGGGTAATGAGCCCCAGCATTTT.

The J gene is TRBJ1-6, the V gene TRBV12-5; D call uncertain. V gave up 2 bases and J gave up 8 bases, with 13 bases separating them. Germline-derived CDR1 and CDR2 are LGHNT and FRNRAP. The CDR3 consists of 15 residues. The CDR3 loop is CASGLIGSGYSPLHF. As DNA, the CDR3 is TGTGCTAGTGGTTTGATAGGGTCTGGGTATTCACCCCTCCACTTT.

V gene TRBV10-2 combines with J gene TRBJ2-1, with TRBD2 matching over 11 bases. V shed 5 bases, J shed 5 bases, and the junction held 5 bases outside the gene matches. CDR3 length: 15 amino acids. The V gene's germline CDR1 is WSHSY and CDR2 SAAADI. In nucleotides, the CDR3 is TGCGCCAGCAGTCCGACTAGCGGGGAAGACAATGAGCAGTTCTTC. It codes for CASSPTSGEDNEQFF.

The chain couples TRBV25-1 to TRBJ1-1, with D unclear. Trimming stripped 0 bases from V and 4 bases from J, with 9 bases between. CDR3 length: 14 residues. Germline-derived CDR1 and CDR2 are MGHDK and SYGVNS. Here the CDR3 reads CASSEYQGSTEAFF. The CDR3 DNA reads as TGTGCCAGCAGTGAATATCAAGGGTCCACTGAAGCTTTCTTT.

The rearrangement uses TRBV18 and TRBJ2-1, with a weak D call TRBD1 (5 bases). CDR3 length equals 15 residues. CDR1 is KGHSH, CDR2 LQKENI, per germline. V was shortened by 4 bases and J by 1 base, with 11 bases between the two germline ends. CDR3 in DNA: TGTGCCAGCTCACTGGACACTCTATCCTACAATGAGCAGTTCTTC. This codes for CASSLDTLSYNEQFF.

The rearrangement uses TRBV11-3 and TRBJ2-1, with 9 nucleotides matching TRBD1. Unmatched junction bases numbered 11, after V lost 2 bases and J lost 9 bases. CDR1 is SGHNT, CDR2 YENEEA, per germline. The CDR3 sequence is 16 residues long. The CDR3 DNA sequence: TGTGCCAGCAGCTTACGGCTTGGGACAGGGAGAATTGAGCAGTTCTTC. Translating gives CASSLRLGTGRIEQFF. Full variable domain (missing parts from reference TRBV11-3 and TRBJ2-1): EAGVVQSPRYKIIEKKQPVAFWCNPISGHNTLYWYLQNLGQGPELLIRYENEEAVDDSQLPKDRFSAERLKGVDSTLKIQPAELGDSAVYLCASSLRLGTGRIEQFFGPGTRLTVL.

The rearrangement uses TRBV24-1 and TRBJ1-5; no reliable D call. In germline, CDR1 is KGHDR, CDR2 SFDVKD. The V and J ends lost 4 bases and 0 bases respectively, with 6 bases between them. The CDR3 has 14 residues. CDR3 DNA sequence: TGTGCCACCAGTGAAGAGGGTAGCAATCAGCCCCAGCATTTT. Translating it yields CATSEEGSNQPQHF.